Sequencing of this TCR beta chain was carried out in a study of T cell responses to AZD1222 COVID-19 vaccine. TCRdb keeps only in-frame clones here, not all; method: immunoSEQ multiplex PCR. This sample has 150,000 to 200,000 clones, with 88% found just once. V was pared by 4 bases and J by 6 bases, with 8 bases between. The CDR3 spans 12 residues. CDR1 is SGHTA and CDR2 is FQGNSA in the germline V gene. Source: peripheral blood, taken 28 days after the second AZD1222 dose. This sequence originates from an adult who received the AZD1222 COVID-19 vaccine. The chain carries TRBV7-2 and TRBJ2-3; D remains ambiguous. This CDR3 is CASSSLGDTQYF. The CDR3 DNA sequence: TGTGCCAGCAGCTCCCTTGGTGATACGCAGTATTTT.